The sequence of this TCR beta chain was determined in a study of pediatric ulcerative colitis. Points from the study as a whole: Total lymphocyte DNA, not sorted subsets, was the template. No controls had the two rectal clonotypes shared by ulcerative colitis patients. Ulcerative colitis patients shared more blood-rectal clones than controls.

During colonoscopy, one to two rectal pinch biopsies were collected. Samples were sequenced at Survey level, maximum 500,000 reads. Sequencing used immunoSEQ multiplex PCR; TCRdb keeps in-frame clones, though not all of them. The sample lists some 35,000 clones, approximately 78% occurring once. This clone showed up just once. Its cognate antigen is unknown. This TCR was sampled from a boy younger than 18 with mild ulcerative colitis. The sequencing sample was made of gut tissue.

CDR3 loop: CAIKDRVNYGYTF. Written as DNA, the CDR3 is TGTGCCATCAAGGACAGGGTGAACTATGGCTACACCTTC. V gene TRBV10-3 combines with J gene TRBJ1-2; 8 bases fit TRBD1. Germline trimming cut 7 bases from V and 2 bases from J; bases unmatched to any gene: 3. Germline V gene sequence: CDR1 ENHRY, CDR2 SYGVKD. The CDR3 consists of 13 residues.